This T cell receptor (beta chain) was found in a study of blood T cells in healthy people across ages. V shed 5 bases, J shed 2 bases, and the junction held 2 bases outside the gene matches. The V gene's germline CDR1 is MNHEY and CDR2 SVGEGT. This CDR3 comprises 15 residues. This clonotype was seen a few times. The use of a sample-barcoded 5' primer and a J-beta primer mix characterized a second PCR of about 7 to 12 cycles. A single record per CDR3 protein comes from TCRdb applying MiXCR to the 5' RACE reads. The sample records about 580,000 distinct CDR3 sequences, roughly 48% being singletons. The clonotype was recovered from an older man in good health. This sequence joins TRBV6-2 or TRBV6-3 and TRBJ2-6; 8 nucleotides align to TRBD1. Sequences were obtained from blood. Here the CDR3 reads CASSDRGTGANVLTF. The CDR3 region has the DNA TGTGCCAGCAGTGACAGGGGTACTGGGGCCAACGTCCTGACTTTC.